The rows below give T cell receptor beta chains drawn from one sample of a study of T cells in localized non-small cell lung cancer. Only in-frame clones appear in the TCRdb table, and some are missing; sequencing was by immunoSEQ multiplex PCR. The sample has tens of thousands of clones; 92% are singletons. The sample was peripheral blood mononuclear cells, taken before any cancer treatment. Receptor source: a woman between 40 and 69 years old with stage III lung adenocarcinoma. Both conserved end residues are part of each CDR3. Fields, in order: J gene, D gene, V gene, CDR3 protein. D genes are given only for firm matches.

J: TRBJ1-1; D: -; V: TRBV9; CDR3: CASSVDQGTEAFF
J: TRBJ1-2; D: -; V: TRBV4-1; CDR3: CASSGGREGDGYTF
J: TRBJ1-5; D: -; V: TRBV19; CDR3: CASSAQGEQPQHF
J: TRBJ1-4; D: TRBD1; V: TRBV6-6; CDR3: CASRPDQGGVNEKLFF
J: TRBJ1-4; D: -; V: TRBV5-4; CDR3: CASSLLGGDEKLFF
J: TRBJ2-7; D: -; V: TRBV6-1; CDR3: CASSEGLAGIYEQYF
J: TRBJ1-1; D: -; V: TRBV5-1; CDR3: CASSFQGEGTEAFF
J: TRBJ1-2; D: -; V: TRBV28; CDR3: CASSPPPNYGYTF
J: TRBJ2-3; D: -; V: TRBV19; CDR3: CASSILGPEVATQYF
J: TRBJ1-4; D: -; V: TRBV15; CDR3: CATSRPQVEKLFF
J: TRBJ1-2; D: -; V: TRBV4-3; CDR3: CASSVNLPANYGYTF
J: TRBJ1-4; D: -; V: TRBV27; CDR3: CASSPIKESLRTNEKLFF
J: TRBJ2-1; D: TRBD2; V: TRBV5-6; CDR3: CASSPYSGGYNEQFF
J: TRBJ1-1; D: -; V: TRBV6-5; CDR3: CASSHQTENTEAFF
J: TRBJ1-5; D: TRBD1; V: TRBV6-5; CDR3: CASRSTGGGQPQHF
J: TRBJ2-1; D: -; V: TRBV19; CDR3: CASSFLYNEQFF
J: TRBJ2-7; D: TRBD2; V: TRBV11-2; CDR3: CASSKTSARAYEQYF
J: TRBJ1-3; D: -; V: TRBV25-1; CDR3: CASSGGDSGNTIYF
J: TRBJ2-3; D: TRBD2; V: TRBV5-6; CDR3: CASSLVAGGTDTQYF
J: TRBJ2-7; D: -; V: TRBV5-1; CDR3: CASSPGGEQYF
J: TRBJ1-3; D: -; V: TRBV14; CDR3: CASSQGLISGNTIYF
J: TRBJ1-2; D: -; V: TRBV28; CDR3: CASSFGGFYGYTF
J: TRBJ1-2; D: TRBD1; V: TRBV28; CDR3: CASSSGQGELGYTF
J: TRBJ1-4; D: -; V: TRBV6-1; CDR3: CASEPGHGMEKLFF
J: TRBJ1-1; D: -; V: TRBV5-6; CDR3: CASTNGPRRGTEAFF
J: TRBJ1-1; D: -; V: TRBV7-9; CDR3: CASSSDTSGTEAFF
J: TRBJ2-1; D: -; V: TRBV5-1; CDR3: CASSLAIANEQFF
J: TRBJ1-5; D: TRBD1; V: TRBV11-2; CDR3: CASSLDRNQPQHF
J: TRBJ1-2; D: TRBD1; V: TRBV30; CDR3: CAWSAGTGFGGYTF
J: TRBJ2-2; D: -; V: TRBV19; CDR3: CASSIADNTGELFF
J: TRBJ2-5; D: -; V: TRBV2; CDR3: CASSELYEQETQYF
J: TRBJ1-2; D: -; V: TRBV15; CDR3: CATSTRAGYGYTF
J: TRBJ1-4; D: -; V: TRBV28; CDR3: CASHPGGQGRGEKLFF
J: TRBJ1-6; D: -; V: TRBV6-5; CDR3: CASRTSAYNSPLHF
J: TRBJ2-3; D: -; V: TRBV7-6; CDR3: CASSPMTVTDTQYF
J: TRBJ2-1; D: -; V: TRBV4-2; CDR3: CASSQGRDPNEQFF
J: TRBJ2-5; D: TRBD1; V: TRBV30; CDR3: CAWDRVRETQYF
J: TRBJ1-1; D: -; V: TRBV6-4; CDR3: CASSEKGDGEAFF
J: TRBJ1-1; D: -; V: TRBV29-1; CDR3: CSSAGTENTEAFF
J: TRBJ1-2; D: TRBD1; V: TRBV4-1; CDR3: CASSQAIIGARGWKGYTF
J: TRBJ2-1; D: -; V: TRBV6-5; CDR3: CASSYRASLNEQFF
J: TRBJ1-2; D: -; V: TRBV7-9; CDR3: CASKWGDSNYGYTF
J: TRBJ2-7; D: -; V: TRBV5-4; CDR3: CASSLQRYLDEQYF
J: TRBJ1-3; D: TRBD1; V: TRBV5-1; CDR3: CASSTGQGGNTIYF
J: TRBJ1-5; D: TRBD1; V: TRBV10-2; CDR3: CASRAGTGGQPQHF